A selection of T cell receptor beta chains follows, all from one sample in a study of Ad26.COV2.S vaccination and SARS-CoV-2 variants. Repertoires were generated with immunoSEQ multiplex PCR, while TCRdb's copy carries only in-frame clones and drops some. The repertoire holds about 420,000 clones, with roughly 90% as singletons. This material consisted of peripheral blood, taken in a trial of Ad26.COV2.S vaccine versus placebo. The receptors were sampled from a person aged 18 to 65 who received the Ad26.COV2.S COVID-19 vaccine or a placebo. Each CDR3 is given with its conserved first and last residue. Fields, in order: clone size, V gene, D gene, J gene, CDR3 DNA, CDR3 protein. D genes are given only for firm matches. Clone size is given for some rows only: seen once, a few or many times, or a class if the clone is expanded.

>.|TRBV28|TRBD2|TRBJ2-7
TGTGCCACCGTTGAGACTAGCGGGGCCTACGAGCAGTACTTC
CATVETSGAYEQYF
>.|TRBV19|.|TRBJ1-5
TGTGCCAGTACGCGGATGGCAGTTAGCAATCAGCCCCAGCATTTT
CASTRMAVSNQPQHF
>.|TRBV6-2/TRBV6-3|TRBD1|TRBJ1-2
TGTGCCAGCAGTTCTTACCGGGACAGGGGCGGCTACACCTTC
CASSSYRDRGGYTF
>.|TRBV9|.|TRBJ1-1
TGTGCCAGCAGCCCCGTGGGGGTGAGGACTGAAGCTTTCTTT
CASSPVGVRTEAFF
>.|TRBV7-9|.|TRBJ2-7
TGTGCCAGCAGCTTAGAGGGGGTGTCCTACGAGCAGTACTTC
CASSLEGVSYEQYF
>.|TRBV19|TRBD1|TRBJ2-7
TGTGCCAGTAGCCCCGGACAGGGCCCAACCTACGAGCAGTACTTC
CASSPGQGPTYEQYF
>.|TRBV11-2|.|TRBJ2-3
TGTGCCAGCAGCTTAGAAGGGTTCACAGATACGCAGTATTTT
CASSLEGFTDTQYF
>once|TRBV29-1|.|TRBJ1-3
TGCAGCGGCTTGACGGCCCACACCATATATTTT
CSGLTAHTIYF
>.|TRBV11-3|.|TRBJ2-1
TGTGCCAGCAGCAGCAGGCCAGCTAATGAGCAGTTCTTC
CASSSRPANEQFF
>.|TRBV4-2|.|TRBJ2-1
TGTGCCAGCAGCCAAATTCTAGATGAGCAGTTCTTC
CASSQILDEQFF
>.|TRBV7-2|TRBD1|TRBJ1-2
TGTGCCAGCAGCCCGGGACAGCTAGCTAACTATGGCTACACCTTC
CASSPGQLANYGYTF
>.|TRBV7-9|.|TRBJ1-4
TGTGCCAGCAGCGCTACGGATGAAAAACTGTTTTTT
CASSATDEKLFF
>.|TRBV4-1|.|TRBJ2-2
TGCGCCAGCAGCCCAAAACAGGGTGGGAACACCGGGGAGCTGTTTTTT
CASSPKQGGNTGELFF
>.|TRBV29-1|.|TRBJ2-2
TGCAGCGTTGAAGATCCGAATAGGGAAAACACCGGGGAGCTGTTTTTT
CSVEDPNRENTGELFF
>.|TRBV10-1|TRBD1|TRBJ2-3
TGCGCCAGCAGTGAGTCGATTCTACAGGGGGCAAGGACAGATACGCAGTATTTT
CASSESILQGARTDTQYF
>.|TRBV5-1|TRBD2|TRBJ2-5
TGCGCCAGCAGCTCTAGCGGGGGGGAAGAGACCCAGTACTTC
CASSSSGGEETQYF
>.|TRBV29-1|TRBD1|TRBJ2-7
TGCAGCGTCAATTCAGGGGGCAGGGGTGAGCAGTACTTC
CSVNSGGRGEQYF
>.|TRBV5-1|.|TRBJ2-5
TGCGCCAGCAGCTTGGTTGGGACGACTGGATGGGGGACCCAGTACTTC
CASSLVGTTGWGTQYF
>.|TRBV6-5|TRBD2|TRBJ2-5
TGTGCCAGCAGGACTAGCGGCGTGGAAGAGACCCAGTACTTC
CASRTSGVEETQYF
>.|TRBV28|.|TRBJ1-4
TGTGCCAGCAAGGAGACGGGTAATGAAAAACTGTTTTTT
CASKETGNEKLFF
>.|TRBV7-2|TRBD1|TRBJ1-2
TGTGCCAGCAGCCCTCGACAGGGTAATGGCTACACCTTC
CASSPRQGNGYTF
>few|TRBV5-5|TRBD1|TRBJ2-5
TGTGCCAGCAGCATCGACAGGGCCCCCCGCCAGTACTTC
CASSIDRAPRQYF
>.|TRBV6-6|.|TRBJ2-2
TGTGCCAGCAGTTACTCGAAGTCCAGTAACACCGGGGAGCTGTTTTTT
CASSYSKSSNTGELFF
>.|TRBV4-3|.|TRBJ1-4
TGCGCCAGCAGCCTTCGGAGTTACGAAAAACTGTTTTTT
CASSLRSYEKLFF
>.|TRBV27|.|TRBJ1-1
TGTGCCAGCAGTTACGGCACTGAAGCTTTCTTT
CASSYGTEAFF
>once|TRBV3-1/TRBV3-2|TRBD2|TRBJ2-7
TGTGCCAGCAGCCAAGCACTAGCGACCTCCGGCGAGCAGTACTTC
CASSQALATSGEQYF
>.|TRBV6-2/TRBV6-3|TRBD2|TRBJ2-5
TGTGCCAGCAGTTGGACTAGCCCTCAAGAGACCCAGTACTTC
CASSWTSPQETQYF
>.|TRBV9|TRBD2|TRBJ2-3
TGTGCCAGCAGCGTAATCGGATCGGGGGGGCCGTGGGCAGATACGCAGTATTTT
CASSVIGSGGPWADTQYF
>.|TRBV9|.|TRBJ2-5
TGTGCCAGCAGCGCGTCGGACAGCATCGGTATAGGGACCCAGTACTTC
CASSASDSIGIGTQYF
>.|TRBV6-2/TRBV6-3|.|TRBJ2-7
TGTGCCAGCAGTTGGGGCTACGAGCAGTACTTC
CASSWGYEQYF
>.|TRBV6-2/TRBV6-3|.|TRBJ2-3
TGTGCCAGCAGTTACGATCTAAGTCGGGGAAAAAGCACAGATACGCAGTATTTT
CASSYDLSRGKSTDTQYF
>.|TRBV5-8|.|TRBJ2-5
TGTGCCAGCAGCTTCCGGGACCCAGAGACCCAGTACTTC
CASSFRDPETQYF
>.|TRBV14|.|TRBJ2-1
TGTGCCAGCAGCCAAGAAACAGGGTACAATGAGCAGTTCTTC
CASSQETGYNEQFF
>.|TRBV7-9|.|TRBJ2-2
TGTGCCAGCAGCCTTGGCAGGGCCTCCGGGGAGCTGTTTTTT
CASSLGRASGELFF
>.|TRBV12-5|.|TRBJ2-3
TGTGCTAGTGGTTTTGGTCTTTCAACCACAGATACGCAGTATTTT
CASGFGLSTTDTQYF
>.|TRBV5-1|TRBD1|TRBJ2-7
TGCGCCAGCAGCCCGGATTTGGGACAGGGCCGTGAGCAGTACTTC
CASSPDLGQGREQYF
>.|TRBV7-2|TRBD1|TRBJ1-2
TGTGCCAGCAGCCCCACAGGGGGGATAGTCTATGGCTACACCTTC
CASSPTGGIVYGYTF
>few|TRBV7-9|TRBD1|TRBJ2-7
TGTGCCAGCAGCTCGGGACAGGGGGACGAGCAGTACTTC
CASSSGQGDEQYF
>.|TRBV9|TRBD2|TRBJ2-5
TGTGCCAGCAGCGTCCGGGCTGGCGGGGGGGGACAAGAGACCCAGTACTTC
CASSVRAGGGGQETQYF
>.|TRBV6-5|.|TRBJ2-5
TGTGCCAGCACCGTTAGTGGGGCGACGGGAGAGACCCAGTACTTC
CASTVSGATGETQYF
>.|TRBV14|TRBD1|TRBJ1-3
TGTGCCAGCAGCCTATTTTGGGACAGGGGGAAGATGGCAGACACCATATATTTT
CASSLFWDRGKMADTIYF